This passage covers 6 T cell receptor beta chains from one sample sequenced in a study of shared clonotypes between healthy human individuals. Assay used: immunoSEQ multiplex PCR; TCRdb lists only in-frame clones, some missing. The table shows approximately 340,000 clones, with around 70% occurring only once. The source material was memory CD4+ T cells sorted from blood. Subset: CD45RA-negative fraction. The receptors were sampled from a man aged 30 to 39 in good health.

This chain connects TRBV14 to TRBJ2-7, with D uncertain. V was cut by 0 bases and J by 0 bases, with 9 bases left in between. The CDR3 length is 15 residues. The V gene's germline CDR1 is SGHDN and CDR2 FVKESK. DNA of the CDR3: TGTGCCAGCAGCCAAGACTTGAGTTTCTCCTACGAGCAGTACTTC. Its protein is CASSQDLSFSYEQYF. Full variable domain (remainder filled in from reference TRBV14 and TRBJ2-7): EAGVTQFPSHSVIEKGQTVTLRCDPISGHDNLYWYRRVMGKEIKFLLHFVKESKQDESGMPNNRFLAERTGGTYSTLKVQPAELEDSGVYFCASSQDLSFSYEQYFGPGTRLTVT.

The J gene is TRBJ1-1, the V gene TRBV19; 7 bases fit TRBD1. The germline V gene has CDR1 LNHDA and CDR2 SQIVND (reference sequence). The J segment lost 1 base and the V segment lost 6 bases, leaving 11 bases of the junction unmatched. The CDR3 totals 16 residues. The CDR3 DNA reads TGTGCCAGTAGAGGCAGGGGGTGGTCGGGGAACACTGAAGCTTTCTTT. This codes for CASRGRGWSGNTEAFF. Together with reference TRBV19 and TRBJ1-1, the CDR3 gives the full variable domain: DGGITQSPKYLFRKEGQNVTLSCEQNLNHDAMYWYRQDPGQGLRLIYYSQIVNDFQKGDIAEGYSVSREKKESFPLTVTSAQKNPTAFYLCASRGRGWSGNTEAFFGQGTRLTVV.

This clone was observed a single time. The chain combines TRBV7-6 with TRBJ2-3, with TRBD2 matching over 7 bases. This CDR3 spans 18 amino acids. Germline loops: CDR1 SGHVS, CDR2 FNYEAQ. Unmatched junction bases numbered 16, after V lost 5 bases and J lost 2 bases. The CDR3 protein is CASSPRRSGLPNTDTQYF. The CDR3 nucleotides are TGTGCCAGCAGCCCCCGGAGGTCGGGACTACCGAACACAGATACGCAGTATTTT.

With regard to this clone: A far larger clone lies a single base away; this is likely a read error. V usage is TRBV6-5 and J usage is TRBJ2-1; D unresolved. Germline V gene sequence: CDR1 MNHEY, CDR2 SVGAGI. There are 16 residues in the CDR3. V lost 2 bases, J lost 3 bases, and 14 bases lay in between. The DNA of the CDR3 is TGTGCCAGCAGTTACCGAGTGGACGGTGTCTACAATGAGCAGTTCTTC. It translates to CASSYRVDGVYNEQFF.

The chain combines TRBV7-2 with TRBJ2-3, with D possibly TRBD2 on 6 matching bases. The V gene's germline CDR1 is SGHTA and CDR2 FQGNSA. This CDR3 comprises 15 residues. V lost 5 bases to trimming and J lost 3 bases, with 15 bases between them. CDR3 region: CASSDPAGYTDTQYF. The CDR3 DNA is TGTGCCAGCAGCGATCCGGCGGGATATACAGATACGCAGTATTTT.

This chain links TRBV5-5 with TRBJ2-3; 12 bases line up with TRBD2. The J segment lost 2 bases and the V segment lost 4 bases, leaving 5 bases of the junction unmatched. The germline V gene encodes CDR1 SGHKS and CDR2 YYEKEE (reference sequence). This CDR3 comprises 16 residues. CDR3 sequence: CASSQRLAGDTDTQYF. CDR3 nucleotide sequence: TGTGCCAGCAGCCAGAGACTAGCGGGAGACACAGATACGCAGTATTTT.